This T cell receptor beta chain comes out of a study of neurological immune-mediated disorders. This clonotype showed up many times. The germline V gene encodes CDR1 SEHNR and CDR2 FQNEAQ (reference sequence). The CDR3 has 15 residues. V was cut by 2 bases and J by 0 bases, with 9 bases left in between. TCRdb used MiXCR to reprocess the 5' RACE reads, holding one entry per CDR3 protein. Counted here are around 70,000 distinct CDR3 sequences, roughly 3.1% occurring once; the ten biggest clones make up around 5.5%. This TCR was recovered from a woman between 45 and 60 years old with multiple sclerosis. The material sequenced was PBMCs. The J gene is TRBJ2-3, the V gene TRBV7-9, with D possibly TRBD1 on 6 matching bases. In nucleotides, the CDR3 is TGTGCCAGCAGCTTACGGGGACACAGCACAGATACGCAGTATTTT. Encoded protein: CASSLRGHSTDTQYF.